These 17 T cell receptor beta chains originate from one sample sequenced in a study of shared clonotypes between healthy human individuals (dated by TCRdb to the early 2020s). Library preparation employed the immunoSEQ multiplex PCR assay. The immuneACCESS repertoire file appears here via TCRdb, limited to in-frame rearrangements. These files lack a portion of the clones; in checked studies, under half of the deficit traces to unresolved V genes, and the cause of the others is not known. Here the sample has some 1.5 million clones; roughly 96% occur a single time. The top ten clonotypes cover roughly 1.1% of the sample. The sample consisted of naive CD4+ T cells sorted from blood. The cell subset or site label, as the study defines it: CD45RA+ positively selected. The receptor set was obtained from a man younger than 45 in good health.

V is TRBV4-2 and J is TRBJ2-5; TRBD1 agrees at 7 bases. From germline, CDR1 is LGHNA and CDR2 YNFKEQ. Trimming took 0 bases from V and 1 from J; bases not matched to a gene: 5. This CDR3 is 16 amino acids long. The CDR3 region has the DNA TGTGCCAGCAGCCAAGAAGGAGCAGGGGGCCAAGAGACCCAGTACTTC. Translating it yields CASSQEGAGGQETQYF.

The chain combines TRBV27 with TRBJ2-2; a weak D match, TRBD2 (5 bases). The CDR3 is 16 residues long. The V and J ends lost 8 bases and 4 bases respectively, with 20 bases between them. CDR1 and CDR2 from the germline V gene are MNHEY and SMNVEV (reference sequence). CDR3: CASQPFSVLGTGELFF. As DNA, the CDR3 is TGTGCCAGCCAACCGTTTAGCGTTCTTGGCACCGGGGAGCTGTTTTTT.

CDR3 bases: TGTGCCAGCAGCTCGGGACAGGGGGCTTCCAATGAGCAGTTCTTC. Its translation: CASSSGQGASNEQFF. The chain uses TRBV7-8 and TRBJ2-1; 12 nucleotides agree with TRBD1. CDR1 is SGHVS, CDR2 FQNEAQ, per germline. The CDR3 totals 15 residues. Trimming removed 4 bases from V and 6 bases from J; junction bases left unmatched: 4.

This rearrangement joins TRBV5-5 to TRBJ2-1; unclear D gene. The CDR3 contains 14 residues. Germline CDR1 SGHKS, CDR2 YYEKEE (reference sequence). Trimming took 1 base from V and 0 from J, leaving 5 bases between them. CDR3 in amino acids: CASSLLSSYNEQFF. In DNA, the CDR3 is TGTGCCAGCAGCTTGCTGAGCTCCTACAATGAGCAGTTCTTC.

The V and J genes are TRBV28 and TRBJ1-1; D gene uncertain. Germline CDR1 and CDR2: MDHEN and SYDVKM. V was trimmed by 3 bases and J by 0 bases, leaving 14 bases between them. This CDR3 is 16 amino acids long. The CDR3 region is CASSFPRGYVNTEAFF. The DNA for the CDR3 is TGTGCCAGCAGTTTCCCCAGAGGGTACGTGAACACTGAAGCTTTCTTT.

The J gene is TRBJ1-1, the V gene TRBV5-6, with D possibly TRBD1 on 5 matching bases. The CDR3 totals 15 residues. Germline V CDR1 and CDR2: SGHDT, YYEEEE. V was shortened by 1 base and J by 1 base, with 11 bases between the two germline ends. The CDR3 loop is CASSLPGGTNTEAFF. CDR3 sequence (DNA): TGTGCCAGCAGCTTGCCCGGTGGGACGAACACTGAAGCTTTCTTT.

The chain joins TRBV4-2 to TRBJ1-2; a weak D match, TRBD1 (6 bases). The V gene's germline CDR1 is LGHNA and CDR2 YNFKEQ. Trimming left V 0 bases short and J 3 bases short, with 11 bases between. This CDR3 comprises 15 residues. The CDR3 bases are TGTGCCAGCAGCCAAGATCGCAACAGGGACTATGGCTACACCTTC. This gives the protein CASSQDRNRDYGYTF.

Note on this clone: The same CDR3 can be traced to other DNA sequences in this sample. The chain recombines TRBV5-1 with TRBJ2-6; no definite D call. Germline V gene sequence: CDR1 SGHRS, CDR2 YFSETQ. Trimming pared 4 bases from V and 0 bases from J, leaving 5 bases between. This CDR3 is built from 14 residues. CDR3 protein: CASSQNSGANVLTF. The CDR3 nucleotides read TGCGCCAGCAGCCAAAACTCTGGGGCCAACGTCCTGACTTTC.

The rearrangement joins TRBV5-4 to TRBJ2-3, with D unclear. Deletions cut 0 bases from V and 0 bases from J, with 11 bases between. This CDR3 comprises 16 residues. Germline CDR1 reads SGHNT; CDR2 reads YYREEE (reference sequence). CDR3: CASSLGLTTSTDTQYF. The DNA of the CDR3 is TGTGCCAGCAGCTTGGGGCTAACAACTAGCACAGATACGCAGTATTTT.

The chain joins TRBV15 to TRBJ2-7; tentatively, D is TRBD1 (7 bases). The CDR3 has 15 residues. Germline V CDR1 and CDR2: LNHNV, YYDKDF (reference sequence). Deletions cut 3 bases from V and 1 base from J, with 13 bases between. DNA of the CDR3: TGTGCCACCAGCAGCGCGGGACAGTCATCCTACGAGCAGTACTTC. It yields the protein CATSSAGQSSYEQYF.

The genes are TRBV5-1 and TRBJ2-2; tentative D call: TRBD2 (6 bases). V lost 4 bases and J 1 base, leaving 14 bases between the germline ends. There are 16 residues in the CDR3. Germline-derived CDR1 and CDR2 are SGHRS and YFSETQ. The chain's CDR3 is CASSPGSSVNTGELFF. As DNA, the CDR3 is TGCGCCAGCAGCCCCGGGTCTAGCGTGAACACCGGGGAGCTGTTTTTT.

The chain has TRBV19 and TRBJ1-5; D is unresolved. The CDR3 spans 15 residues. The germline V gene encodes CDR1 LNHDA and CDR2 SQIVND (reference sequence). Deletions cut 7 bases from V and 9 bases from J, with 22 bases between. CDR3 sequence: CASTHPGEGERPQHF. In nucleotides, the CDR3 is TGTGCCAGTACCCACCCCGGGGAGGGAGAAAGGCCCCAGCATTTT.

In DNA, the CDR3 is TGTGCCTGGACGGGAGGTTCTAGCACAGATACGCAGTATTTT. Protein: CAWTGGSSTDTQYF. The chain combines TRBV30 with TRBJ2-3; 7 bases fit TRBD2. J was trimmed by 0 bases and V by 4 bases; bases with no gene match: 4. The CDR3 consists of 14 residues. CDR1 and CDR2 (germline): GTSNPN, SVGIG (reference sequence).

This chain joins TRBV6-5 and TRBJ1-1; D gene unclear. Per germline, CDR1 MNHEY and CDR2 SVGAGI. The V gene lost 5 bases and the J gene lost 5 bases, with 18 bases spanning the gap. The CDR3 covers 15 residues. CDR3 nucleotide sequence: TGTGCCAGCAGTAGACCCCAATTGAGTCAGACTGAAGCTTTCTTT. This translates into CASSRPQLSQTEAFF.

This clone was seen a single time. The rearrangement links TRBV2 to TRBJ2-1; 9 bases line up with TRBD1. With V trimmed by 4 bases and J by 9 bases, 13 bases remained unmatched. Germline CDR1 SNHLY, CDR2 FYNNEI. This CDR3 region has 16 residues. In DNA, the CDR3 is TGTGCCAGCAGTGCCCTCGGACAGGGGCAGGTCGGTGAGCAGTTCTTC. It codes for CASSALGQGQVGEQFF. Full variable domain (remainder filled in from reference TRBV2 and TRBJ2-1): EPEVTQTPSHQVTQMGQEVILRCVPISNHLYFYWYRQILGQKVEFLVSFYNNEISEKSEIFDDQFSVERPDGSNFTLKIRSTKLEDSAMYFCASSALGQGQVGEQFFGPGTRLTVL.

The V call is TRBV29-1, the J call TRBJ1-2, with D unclear. V lost 5 bases and J 8 bases, leaving 15 bases between the germline ends. Per germline, CDR1 SQVTM and CDR2 ANQGSEA. This CDR3 has 12 residues. CDR3 in amino acids: CSVFSPAGGYTF. The CDR3 nucleotides are TGCAGCGTTTTTTCCCCCGCCGGGGGCTACACCTTC.

The CDR3 DNA sequence: TGTGCCAGTAGTGGCGGGAGTAGGACAGATACGCAGTATTTT. It specifies CASSGGSRTDTQYF. V and J are TRBV19 and TRBJ2-3; 7 bases match TRBD2. The V gene's germline CDR1 is LNHDA and CDR2 SQIVND (reference sequence). CDR3 length: 14 residues. Trimming took 5 bases from V and 3 from J; bases not matched to a gene: 5.